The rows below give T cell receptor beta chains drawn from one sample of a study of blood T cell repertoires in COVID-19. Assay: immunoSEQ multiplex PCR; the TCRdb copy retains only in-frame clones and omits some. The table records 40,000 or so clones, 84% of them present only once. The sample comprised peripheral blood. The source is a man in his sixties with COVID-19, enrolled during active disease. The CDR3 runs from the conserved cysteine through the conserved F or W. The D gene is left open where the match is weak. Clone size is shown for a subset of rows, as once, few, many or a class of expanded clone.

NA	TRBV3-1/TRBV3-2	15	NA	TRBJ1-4	TGTGCCAGCAGCCAAGCGGTACAGGGCAATGAAAAACTGTTTTTT	CASSQAVQGNEKLFF
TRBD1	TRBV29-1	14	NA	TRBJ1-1	TGCAGCGCCGGGACAGGGGCCTCCTACACTGAAGCTTTCTTT	CSAGTGASYTEAFF
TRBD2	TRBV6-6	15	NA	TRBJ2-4	TGTGCCAGCACCAACGGGAGGGCGGGCAAAAACATTCAGTACTTC	CASTNGRAGKNIQYF
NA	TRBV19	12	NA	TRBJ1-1	TGTGCCACTCAGGGGCACAGCACTGAAGCTTTCTTT	CATQGHSTEAFF
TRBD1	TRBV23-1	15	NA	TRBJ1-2	TGCGCCAGCAGTCCTCCTACGGACAGGGACTATGGCTACACCTTC	CASSPPTDRDYGYTF
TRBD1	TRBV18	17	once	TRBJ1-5	TGTGCCAGCTCACCCCCACAGACAGGGGCTCTGCCTCAGCCCCAGCATTTT	CASSPPQTGALPQPQHF
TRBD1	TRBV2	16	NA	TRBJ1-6	TGTGCCAGCAGTGCTTCGACAGGGGTGATGCATTCACCCCTCCACTTT	CASSASTGVMHSPLHF
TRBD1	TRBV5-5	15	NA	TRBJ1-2	TGTGCCAGCAGCTTGAGTGGGACAGACTCGCGGGGCTACACCTTC	CASSLSGTDSRGYTF
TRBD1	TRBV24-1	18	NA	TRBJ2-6	TGTGCCACCAGTGAAACCGGGACAGGGGAATCTGGGGCCAACGTCCTGACTTTC	CATSETGTGESGANVLTF
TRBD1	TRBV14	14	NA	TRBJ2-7	TGTGCCAGCAGCCAGGGACAGGGGTTGAACGAGCAGTACTTC	CASSQGQGLNEQYF
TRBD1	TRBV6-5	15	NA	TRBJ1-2	TGTGCCAGCAAGGGGGTACAGGGGGGCAACTATGGCTACACCTTC	CASKGVQGGNYGYTF
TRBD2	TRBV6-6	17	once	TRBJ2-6	TGTGCCAGCAATCGAGCGGGGATCCTCTCTGGGGCCAACGTCCTGACTTTC	CASNRAGILSGANVLTF
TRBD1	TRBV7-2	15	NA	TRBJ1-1	TGTGCCAGCAGCTTAGCGACAGGGATGAACACTGAAGCTTTCTTT	CASSLATGMNTEAFF
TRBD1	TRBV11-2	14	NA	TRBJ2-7	TGTGCCAGCAGCTTGGGACAGGGGACCTACGAGCAGTACTTC	CASSLGQGTYEQYF
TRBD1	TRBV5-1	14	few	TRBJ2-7	TGCGCCAGCAGCCCCGGGACAGGGACCAACGAGCAGTACTTC	CASSPGTGTNEQYF
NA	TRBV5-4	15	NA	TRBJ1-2	TGTGCCAGCAGCTTGGCCGGGAGGGACCCAGGCGGCTACACCTTC	CASSLAGRDPGGYTF
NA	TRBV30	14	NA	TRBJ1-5	TGTGCCTGGAGGGGCCGTGGCGGCAATCAGCCCCAGCATTTT	CAWRGRGGNQPQHF
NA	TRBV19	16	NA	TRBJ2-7	TGTGCCAGTAGTATAGCTACTAGTTCAGGTTCCTACGAGCAGTACTTC	CASSIATSSGSYEQYF
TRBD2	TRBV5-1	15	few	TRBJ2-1	TGCGCCAGCAGCATACGGACTAGCAGGGACAATGAGCAGTTCTTC	CASSIRTSRDNEQFF
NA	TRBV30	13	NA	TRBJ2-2	TGTGCCTGGAGTGTACAAAGCACCGGGGAGCTGTTTTTT	CAWSVQSTGELFF
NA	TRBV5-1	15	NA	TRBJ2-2	TGCGCCAGCAGCTTGGGGGCGCTTAACACCGGGGAGCTGTTTTTT	CASSLGALNTGELFF
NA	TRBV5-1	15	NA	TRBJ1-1	TGCGCCAGCAGCCGGGGCGGGAGGGCGAACACTGAAGCTTTCTTT	CASSRGGRANTEAFF
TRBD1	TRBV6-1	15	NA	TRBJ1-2	TGTGCCAGCAGTGAAAATCGACAGGGGCGGGGCGGCTACACCTTC	CASSENRQGRGGYTF
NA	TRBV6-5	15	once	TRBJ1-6	TGTGCCAGCAGGCCCCGGGGGAACTATAATTCACCCCTCCACTTT	CASRPRGNYNSPLHF
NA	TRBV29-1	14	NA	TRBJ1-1	TGCAGCGTTGAAGATGGGGCAGGGCGCCGTGAAGCTTTCTTT	CSVEDGAGRREAFF
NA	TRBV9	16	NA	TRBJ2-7	TGTGCCAGCAGCGTAGGGCTGGGGACAAGCTCCTACGAGCAGTACTTC	CASSVGLGTSSYEQYF
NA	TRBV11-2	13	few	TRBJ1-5	TGTGCCAGCTCAGGGTATAGCAATCAGCCCCAGCATTTT	CASSGYSNQPQHF
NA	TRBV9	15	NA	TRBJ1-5	TGTGCCAGCAGCGTAGATGGGGGGATACGTCAGCCCCAGCATTTT	CASSVDGGIRQPQHF
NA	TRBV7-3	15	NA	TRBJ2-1	TGTGCCAGCACCGGCGACGGGTCTGGTAGATATGAGCAGTTCTTC	CASTGDGSGRYEQFF
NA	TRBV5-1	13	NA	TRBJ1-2	TGCGCCAGCAGCTTGGAGGCAGGGGTTGGCTACACCTTC	CASSLEAGVGYTF
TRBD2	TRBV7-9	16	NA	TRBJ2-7	TGTGCCAGCAGCTCGCAACTAGCGGGATTCTCCTACGAGCAGTACTTC	CASSSQLAGFSYEQYF
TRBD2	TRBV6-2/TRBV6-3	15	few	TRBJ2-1	TGTGCCAGCAGCCTCAGCGGGGTGTCCTACAATGAGCAGTTCTTC	CASSLSGVSYNEQFF
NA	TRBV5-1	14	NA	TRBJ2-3	TGCGCCAGCAGCTGGGACATCAGCACAGATACGCAGTATTTT	CASSWDISTDTQYF
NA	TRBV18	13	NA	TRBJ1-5	TGTGCCAGCTCGCCAACAGGGAATCAGCCCCAGCATTTT	CASSPTGNQPQHF
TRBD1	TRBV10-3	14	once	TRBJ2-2	TGTGCCAGCTGCTGGGACAGGTCTACCGGGGAGCTGTTTTTT	CASCWDRSTGELFF
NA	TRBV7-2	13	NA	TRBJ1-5	TGTGCCAGCAGCTTAAGGGGAAACCAGCCCCAGCATTTT	CASSLRGNQPQHF